Many counts were recorded for the clone carrying this TCR beta chain. The CDR3 contains 16 residues. This entry is derived from a study of response to subunit inactivated influenza vaccine. From the RT-PCR reads, TCRdb called clonotypes with MiXCR, one entry per CDR3 protein. This sample has approximately 500,000 distinct CDR3 sequences, with over 10% found just once. Sequences were derived from PBMCs from blood, sampled 40 to 50 days after vaccination. J is TRBJ1-3 and V is TRBV21-1. TRBV21-1 is a known pseudogene. The source is a man over 45 who received an inactivated influenza vaccine. CDR3 sequence (DNA): TGTGCCAGCAGCAAACTGACCATTAACTCTGGAAACACCATATATTTT. Amino acids: CASSKLTINSGNTIYF.